This T cell receptor (beta chain) was identified in a study of blood T cell repertoires in COVID-19. On the study more broadly: Acute and convalescent COVID-19 specimens originated in the United States, Italy and Spain. Nucleic acid was either cDNA or gDNA, and it came from T cells, B-cell-depleted T cells, or PBMCs.

Original handling: For nucleated cells, counts were estimated from reference gene primer amplification. Sequencing was performed with immunoSEQ multiplex PCR; in TCRdb, only in-frame clones are kept and a portion is missing. V, J and clone size are those of that table, while D and trimming were read from the DNA. The repertoire includes 110,000 or so clones, about 84% of them detected once, and about 3.9% sits in the top ten. Germline CDR1 reads KGHSH; CDR2 reads LQKENI. J was trimmed by 7 bases and V by 1 base; bases with no gene match: 9. This CDR3 region has 15 residues. The sequencing input was peripheral blood. The chain links TRBV18 to TRBJ1-2, with 7 bases identical to TRBD1. This TCR was recovered from a man in his sixties with acute or convalescent COVID-19. CDR3 loop: CASSPLDRALGGYTF. DNA of the CDR3: TGTGCCAGCTCACCACTTGACAGGGCTTTGGGTGGCTACACCTTC.